This entry lists 19 T cell receptor beta chains sequenced from one sample in a study of regulatory T cells in long-lasting Graves disease. Arm-PCR of CDR3 regions with iRepertoire HTBI primers generated TCR beta libraries. TCRdb reanalysed the multiplex PCR reads using MiXCR and keeps one entry per CDR3 protein. The data show 420,000 or so distinct CDR3 sequences, over 15% seen once. As for time point: newly diagnosed GD, antithyroid drugs for less than 3 months. Researchers made the TCR library from RNA that was extracted from PBMCs. This sample also belongs to another study, concerning T cells in Graves' hyperthyroidism and ophthalmopathy.

This specimen was peripheral blood mononuclear cells (PBMCs), taken at new diagnosis, from a patient treated with antithyroid drugs. The receptors stem from a young woman with Graves disease.

V gene TRBV20-1 combines with J gene TRBJ2-7; 9 positions match TRBD2. V shed 5 bases, J shed 2 bases, and the junction held 7 bases outside the gene matches. Germline lookup yields CDR1 DFQATT and CDR2 SNEGSKA (reference sequence). The CDR3 consists of 14 residues. The CDR3 region is CSALTTSGAYEQYF. CDR3 bases: TGCAGTGCTTTAACGACTAGCGGAGCCTACGAGCAGTACTTC.

This clonotype was found many times. This chain joins TRBV6-2 or TRBV6-3 and TRBJ2-7; D is ambiguous. This CDR3 is built from 16 residues. Trimming pared 0 bases from V and 7 bases from J, leaving 19 bases between. Germline lookup yields CDR1 MNHEY and CDR2 SVGEGT. The CDR3 nucleotides are TGTGCCAGCAGTTACTCGGGCTCTGGATTACTATCGGAGCAGTACTTC. Amino acid sequence: CASSYSGSGLLSEQYF.

V gene TRBV24-1 combines with J gene TRBJ2-1, with 9 bases lining up with TRBD1. The germline gives CDR1 KGHDR, CDR2 SFDVKD. The CDR3 loop spans 15 amino acids. V lost 5 bases, J lost 12 bases, and 13 bases stayed unmatched. CDR3 in amino acids: CATSVPGQGTVGQFF. Written as DNA, the CDR3 is TGTGCCACCAGTGTGCCGGGACAGGGCACCGTTGGGCAGTTCTTC.

This clonotype was seen ten or more times. CDR3 nucleotide sequence: TGTGCCAGCAGCTTAGAGCCTCCGGGAGGGGGGTACAATGAGCAGTTCTTC. It specifies CASSLEPPGGGYNEQFF. V and J are TRBV7-2 and TRBJ2-1; 8 nucleotides agree with TRBD2. This CDR3 has 17 amino acids. Unmatched junction bases numbered 9, after V lost 1 base and J lost 4 bases. Looked up from germline, CDR1 is SGHTA and CDR2 is FQGNSA.

In this sample, this clonotype turned up many times. This chain connects TRBV27 to TRBJ2-5; D may be TRBD1 (6 bases). Between the trimmed V and J ends, which lost 5 bases and 3 bases, there was a span of 16 bases. The CDR3 covers 15 residues. CDR1 and CDR2 from the germline V gene are MNHEY and SMNVEV (reference sequence). The CDR3 DNA reads as TGTGCCAGCAGTCGCCGGGATCACAGGGAAGAGACCCAGTACTTC. Its protein is CASSRRDHREETQYF.

This clonotype came up many times. The chain recombines TRBV11-2 with TRBJ2-5; D possibly corresponds to TRBD1 (6 bases). Trimming took 6 bases from V and 3 from J, leaving 14 bases between them. Germline V gene sequence: CDR1 SGHAT, CDR2 FQNNGV. CDR3 length: 14 amino acids. CDR3 sequence reads: CASRVPSGEETQYF. Written as DNA, the CDR3 is TGTGCCAGCAGGGTTCCGTCAGGGGAAGAGACCCAGTACTTC.

The chain employs TRBV25-1 and TRBJ2-2; possible D gene TRBD2, 5 bases. Trimming shortened V by 5 bases and J by 4 bases, and 17 bases separated the two germline ends. Germline CDR1 reads MGHDK; CDR2 reads SYGVNS. The CDR3 consists of 16 residues. CDR3 protein: CASSQHTVRGTGELFF. CDR3 coding DNA: TGTGCCAGCAGTCAACACACCGTCCGGGGCACCGGGGAGCTGTTTTTT.

The chain carries TRBV5-1 and TRBJ2-2; D perhaps matches TRBD1 (6 bases). Trimming stripped 2 bases from V and 1 base from J, with 18 bases between. The CDR3 is 18 residues long. Germline V CDR1 and CDR2: SGHRS, YFSETQ. The CDR3 is CASSLKVLTGLNTGELFF. CDR3 sequence (DNA): TGCGCCAGCAGCTTAAAGGTACTAACAGGGTTGAACACCGGGGAGCTGTTTTTT. The full variable domain, its missing parts supplied by reference TRBV5-1 and TRBJ2-2, is KAGVTQTPRYLIKTRGQQVTLSCSPISGHRSVSWYQQTPGQGLQFLFEYFSETQRNKGNFPGRFSGRQFSNSRSEMNVSTLELGDSALYLCASSLKVLTGLNTGELFFGEGSRLTVL.

This clonotype was recorded a few times. This chain uses TRBV5-1 with TRBJ2-4; tentatively, D is TRBD1 or TRBD2 (5 bases each). Germline V CDR1 and CDR2: SGHRS, YFSETQ. The CDR3 is made up of 13 amino acids. With 0 bases removed from V and 8 bases from J, the gap between germline ends came to 9 bases. This CDR3 reads CASSLERGDIQYF. Here the CDR3 DNA reads TGCGCCAGCAGCTTGGAGAGGGGAGACATTCAGTACTTC.

The chain combines TRBV6-1 with TRBJ2-7; the D call may be TRBD1 or TRBD2 (5 bases each). CDR1 is MNHNS and CDR2 is SASEGT in the germline V gene. Trimming took off 7 bases at V and 2 bases at J, with 15 bases between the two ends. CDR3 length: 14 amino acids. The CDR3 region has the DNA TGTGCCAGCACGAACCGGGACCAAGCCTACGAGCAGTACTTC. Protein sequence: CASTNRDQAYEQYF.

The CDR3 DNA reads TGTGCCAGCAGCGCAAATAGCGGGAGAGATACGCAGTATTTT. This encodes CASSANSGRDTQYF. This chain links TRBV7-3 with TRBJ2-3; 9 bases are a match to TRBD2. CDR3 length: 14 residues. V gave up 5 bases and J gave up 5 bases; unmatched junction bases: 5. Germline CDR1 SGHTA, CDR2 FQGTGA. Filled out from reference TRBV7-3 and TRBJ2-3, the complete variable domain reads GAGVSQTPSNKVTEKGKYVELRCDPISGHTALYWYRQSLGQGPEFLIYFQGTGAADDSGLPNDRFFAVRPEGSVSTLKIQRTERGDSAVYLCASSANSGRDTQYFGPGTRLTVL.

The genes are TRBV10-3 and TRBJ2-7, with TRBD2 matching over 12 bases. The CDR3 is made up of 14 amino acids. Germline loops: CDR1 ENHRY, CDR2 SYGVKD. Unmatched junction bases numbered 5, after V lost 6 bases and J lost 5 bases. CDR3 amino acids: CAISQTSGSNEQYF. Written as DNA, the CDR3 is TGTGCCATCAGCCAGACTAGCGGGAGTAACGAGCAGTACTTC.

This clonotype showed up just a few times. J is TRBJ1-6 and V is TRBV28, with 7 bases fitting TRBD1. In germline, CDR1 is MDHEN, CDR2 SYDVKM. The length of the CDR3 is 14 residues. V was clipped by 6 bases and J by 6 bases; unmatched bases: 5. CDR3 in amino acids: CASSSTGANSPLHF. CDR3 DNA: TGTGCCAGCAGCTCAACAGGGGCTAATTCACCCCTCCACTTT. The full variable domain, rest sourced from reference TRBV28 and TRBJ1-6, is DVKVTQSSRYLVKRTGEKVFLECVQDMDHENMFWYRQDPGLGLRLIYFSYDVKMKEKGDIPEGYSVSREKKERFSLILESASTNQTSMYLCASSSTGANSPLHFGNGTRLTVT.

This clonotype was recorded at least ten times. The genes are TRBV7-9 and TRBJ2-7, with D possibly called TRBD1 or TRBD2 (5 bases each). The CDR3 is 14 residues long. The germline V gene encodes CDR1 SEHNR and CDR2 FQNEAQ (reference sequence). V was cut by 4 bases and J by 4 bases, with 14 bases left in between. The CDR3 region is CASSSGTRLYEQYF. CDR3 DNA sequence: TGTGCCAGCAGCTCTGGGACCCGCCTGTACGAGCAGTACTTC.

V and J are TRBV5-1 and TRBJ2-1; TRBD2 is a possible D gene (5 bases). Trimming removed 3 bases from V and 8 bases from J, with 15 bases in between. There are 14 residues in the CDR3. Germline lookup yields CDR1 SGHRS and CDR2 YFSETQ. The CDR3: CASSYTGIRDEQFF. CDR3 nucleotides: TGCGCCAGCAGCTATACCGGGATTAGGGATGAGCAGTTCTTC.

The chain couples TRBV20-1 to TRBJ1-5; the D is unclear. The CDR3 runs 13 residues. V was pared by 4 bases and J by 2 bases, with 9 bases between. Germline loops: CDR1 DFQATT, CDR2 SNEGSKA (reference sequence). In nucleotides, the CDR3 is TGCAGTGCTAATATCGCGGGCAATCAGCCCCAGCATTTT. It yields the protein CSANIAGNQPQHF.

The rearrangement uses TRBV6-2 or TRBV6-3 and TRBJ1-2; possible D gene TRBD1, 5 bases. Looked up from germline, CDR1 is MNHEY and CDR2 is SVGEGT. This CDR3 comprises 14 residues. The ends were cut back, 4 bases at V and 1 base at J, with 10 bases in the middle. CDR3 amino acids: CASSSGTLNYGYTF. CDR3 DNA: TGTGCCAGCAGTTCGGGGACGCTTAACTATGGCTACACCTTC.

In this sample, this clonotype turned up a few times. The V gene is TRBV29-1, the J gene TRBJ1-1; 7 bases match TRBD1. The CDR3 extends over 13 amino acids. Trimming took 4 bases from V and 5 from J; bases not matched to a gene: 7. Per the germline V gene, CDR1 is SQVTM and CDR2 is ANQGSEA. The CDR3 DNA reads as TGCAGCGTTGTCCGGCAGGGGGGTACTGAAGCTTTCTTT. Translated, it gives CSVVRQGGTEAFF. The variable domain in full, with the rest retrieved from reference TRBV29-1 and TRBJ1-1, is SAVISQKPSRDICQRGTSLTIQCQVDSQVTMMFWYRQQPGQSLTLIATANQGSEATYESGFVIDKFPISRPNLTFSTLTVSNMSPEDSSIYLCSVVRQGGTEAFFGQGTRLTVV.

There are a few counts of this clonotype. The chain is built from TRBV20-1 and TRBJ2-1; D remains unclear. The CDR3 covers 14 residues. Germline V gene lookup returns CDR1 DFQATT and CDR2 SNEGSKA (reference sequence). V lost 4 bases and J lost 3, with 13 bases in between. Here the CDR3 DNA reads TGCAGTGCTATGGCAGGTGAAAACTACAATGAGCAGTTCTTC. Encoded protein: CSAMAGENYNEQFF.